This entry lists 7 T cell receptor beta chains sequenced from one sample in a study of regulatory T cells in long-lasting Graves disease. TCRdb re-called the reads through MiXCR, storing one row per CDR3 protein. Of about 620 distinct CDR3 sequences detected, under 90% appear once; the ten largest clones hold around 33%. PBMCs provided the RNA from which the TCR library was made. This sample comprised peripheral blood mononuclear cells (PBMCs), obtained with antithyroid drug treatment, in newly diagnosed or persistent Graves disease (not recorded which). The receptor source for this set is a female donor with Graves disease.

V is TRBV6-1 and J is TRBJ2-3; possible D gene TRBD1, 6 bases. The CDR3 covers 14 residues. V lost 3 bases, J lost 0 bases, and 7 bases lay in between. CDR1 is MNHNS, CDR2 SASEGT, per germline. The DNA of the CDR3 is TGTGCCAGCAGTGAGGGGGCTAGCACAGATACGCAGTATTTT. This codes for CASSEGASTDTQYF.

J is TRBJ2-7 and V is TRBV12-3 or TRBV12-4, with 11 bases lining up with TRBD2. This CDR3 has 15 residues. V dropped 8 bases and J dropped 5; count of bases not matched to a gene: 11. CDR3 sequence reads: CASSGLAGRLDEQYF. The CDR3 DNA is TGTGCCAGCTCAGGACTAGCGGGCCGTCTAGACGAGCAGTACTTC.

The V and J genes are TRBV4-1 and TRBJ1-4, with D tentatively TRBD1 (5 bases). From germline, CDR1 is MGHRA and CDR2 YSYEKL. Trimming took off 5 bases at V and 3 bases at J, with 16 bases between the two ends. The CDR3 has 16 amino acids. The DNA for the CDR3 is TGCGCCAGCAGCGATCAGCCGGGACCCGCTAATGAAAAACTGTTTTTT. Encoded protein: CASSDQPGPANEKLFF.

V and J are TRBV6-4 and TRBJ2-1; no definite D call. The CDR3 covers 15 residues. V lost 6 bases and J 0 bases, leaving 12 bases between the germline ends. CDR1 and CDR2 from the germline V gene are MRHNA and SNTAGT. The CDR3 loop reads CASSEQPSSYNEQFF. DNA for the CDR3: TGTGCCAGCAGCGAACAACCGAGCTCCTACAATGAGCAGTTCTTC.

V is TRBV12-3 or TRBV12-4 and J is TRBJ2-7, with TRBD2 matching 10 bases. This CDR3 has 15 amino acids. The V segment lost 2 bases and the J segment 5 bases; nucleotides outside the gene matches: 6. CDR3 region: CASSLFSGRNDEQYF. DNA of the CDR3: TGTGCCAGCAGTTTATTTAGCGGGAGGAACGACGAGCAGTACTTC.

DNA for the CDR3: TGCGCCAGCAGCCAAGGTCCCGGGACAGGGGGCGCGAGAAATGAGCAGTTCTTC. Amino acids: CASSQGPGTGGARNEQFF. The chain employs TRBV4-1 and TRBJ2-1; 12 nucleotides match TRBD1. CDR3 length: 18 amino acids. CDR1 MGHRA and CDR2 YSYEKL come from the germline V gene. The V segment lost 1 base and the J segment 7 bases; nucleotides outside the gene matches: 11.

This sequence joins TRBV5-4 and TRBJ2-1; possible D gene TRBD2, 7 bases. There are 17 residues in the CDR3. V lost 0 bases, J lost 4 bases, and 17 bases lay in between. Germline lookup yields CDR1 SGHNT and CDR2 YYREEE (reference sequence). This CDR3 reads CASSLAGGATSYNEQFF. In nucleotides, the CDR3 is TGTGCCAGCAGCTTGGCGGGGGGCGCGACTTCGTACAATGAGCAGTTCTTC.